Included here is one T cell receptor (beta chain) sequence, with context. Its target is not known. Sequencing used immunoSEQ multiplex PCR; TCRdb keeps in-frame clones, though not all of them. The table has 1,000 or so clones, more than 75% seen once. Looked up from germline, CDR1 is SGHVS and CDR2 is FNYEAQ. The CDR3 totals 13 residues. V lost 6 bases to trimming and J lost 6 bases, with 14 bases between them. This record comes from a study of chemoradiotherapy in HPV16-positive cancers. General study points: Non-HPV-specific T cells did not expand in tumors during treatment, whereas candidate HPV-specific clones and E7-related motifs did. HPV-specific T cells were functionally defined from only two HPV16-positive patients.

The source was tumor tissue, collected from a patient who underwent chemoradiotherapy. The TCR comes from a human donor with HPV-associated anogenital cancer. The chain carries TRBV7-6 and TRBJ1-1, with a weak D call TRBD1 (5 bases). The CDR3 loop is CASSSGGMAEAFF. CDR3 nucleotide sequence: TGTGCCAGCAGTTCTGGGGGGATGGCTGAAGCTTTCTTT.